This TCR beta chain was documented in a study of T cell repertoires in cytomegalovirus infection. TCRdb itself ran the reads through MiXCR, one entry per CDR3 protein. The table lists approximately 170,000 distinct CDR3 sequences, about an eighth of them singletons, with 27% in the top ten. V was trimmed by 5 bases and J by 2 bases, leaving 15 bases between them. The CDR3 covers 15 residues. Germline V gene lookup returns CDR1 LNHNV and CDR2 YYDKDF (reference sequence). Sequencing was done on a sample of PBMCs. The TCR comes from a human donor in good health (CMV status not recorded). Some clones in this sample may be carry-over from other donors' samples. V is TRBV15 and J is TRBJ1-1; D is uncertain. CDR3 bases: TGTGCCACCAGCCCCCCAGGCGGCGGTAACACTGAAGCTTTCTTT. This encodes CATSPPGGGNTEAFF.